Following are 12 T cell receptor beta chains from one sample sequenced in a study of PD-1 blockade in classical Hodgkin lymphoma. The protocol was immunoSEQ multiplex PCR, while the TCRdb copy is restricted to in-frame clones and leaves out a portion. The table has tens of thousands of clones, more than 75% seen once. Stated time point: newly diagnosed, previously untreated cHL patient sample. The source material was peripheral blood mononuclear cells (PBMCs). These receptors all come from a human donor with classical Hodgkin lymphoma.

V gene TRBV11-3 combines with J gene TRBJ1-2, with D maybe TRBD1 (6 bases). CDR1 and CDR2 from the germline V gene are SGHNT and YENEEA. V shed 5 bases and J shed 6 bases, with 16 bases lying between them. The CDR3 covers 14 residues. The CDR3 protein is CASSLGRQGHGYTF. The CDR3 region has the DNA TGTGCCAGCAGCCTGGGAAGGCAGGGGCATGGCTACACCTTC.

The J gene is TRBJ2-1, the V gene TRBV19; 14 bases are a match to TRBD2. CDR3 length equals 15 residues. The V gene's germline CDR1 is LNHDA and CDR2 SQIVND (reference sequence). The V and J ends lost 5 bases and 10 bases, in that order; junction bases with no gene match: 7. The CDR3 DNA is TGTGCCAGTAGTCTCCCGGGACTAGCGGGAGTGGAGCAGTTCTTC. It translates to CASSLPGLAGVEQFF.

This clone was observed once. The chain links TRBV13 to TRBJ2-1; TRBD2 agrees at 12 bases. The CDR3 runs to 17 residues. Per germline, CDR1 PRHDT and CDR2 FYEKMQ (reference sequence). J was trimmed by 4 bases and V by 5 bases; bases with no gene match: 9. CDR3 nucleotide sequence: TGTGCCAGCAGCCCGGTAGGACTAGCGGGGTCATACAATGAGCAGTTCTTC. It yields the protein CASSPVGLAGSYNEQFF.

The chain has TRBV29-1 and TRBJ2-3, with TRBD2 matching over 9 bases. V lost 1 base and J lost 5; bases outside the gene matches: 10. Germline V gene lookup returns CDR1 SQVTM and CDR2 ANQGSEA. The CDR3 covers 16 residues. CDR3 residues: CSVEGREGQGGDTQYF. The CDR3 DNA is TGCAGCGTTGAAGGGCGGGAGGGCCAGGGAGGAGATACGCAGTATTTT.

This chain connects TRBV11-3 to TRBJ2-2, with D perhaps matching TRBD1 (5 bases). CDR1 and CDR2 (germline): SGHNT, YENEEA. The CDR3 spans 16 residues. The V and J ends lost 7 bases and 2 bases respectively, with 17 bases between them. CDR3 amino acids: CASTSLAGLNTGELFF. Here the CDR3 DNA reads TGTGCCAGCACTTCCTTGGCAGGGCTAAACACCGGGGAGCTGTTTTTT.

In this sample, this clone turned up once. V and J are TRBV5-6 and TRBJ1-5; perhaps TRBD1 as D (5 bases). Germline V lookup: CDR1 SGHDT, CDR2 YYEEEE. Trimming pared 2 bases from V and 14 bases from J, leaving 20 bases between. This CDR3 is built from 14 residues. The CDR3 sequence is CASSFRGNRERKHF. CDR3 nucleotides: TGTGCCAGCAGCTTCCGGGGGAATCGAGAGCGGAAGCATTTT.

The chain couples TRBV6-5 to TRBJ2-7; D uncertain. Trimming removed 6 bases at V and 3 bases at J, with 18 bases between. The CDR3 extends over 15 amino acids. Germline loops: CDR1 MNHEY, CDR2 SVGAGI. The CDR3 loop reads CASSPQLFGYYEQYF. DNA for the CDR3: TGTGCCAGCAGCCCACAGTTGTTTGGGTACTACGAGCAGTACTTC.

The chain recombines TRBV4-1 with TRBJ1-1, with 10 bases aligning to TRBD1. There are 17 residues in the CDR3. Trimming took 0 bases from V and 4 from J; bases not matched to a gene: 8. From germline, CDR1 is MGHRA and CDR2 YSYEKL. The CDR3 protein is CASSQDRTGGFRTEAFF. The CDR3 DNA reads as TGCGCCAGCAGCCAAGATCGGACAGGGGGGTTCCGCACTGAAGCTTTCTTT.

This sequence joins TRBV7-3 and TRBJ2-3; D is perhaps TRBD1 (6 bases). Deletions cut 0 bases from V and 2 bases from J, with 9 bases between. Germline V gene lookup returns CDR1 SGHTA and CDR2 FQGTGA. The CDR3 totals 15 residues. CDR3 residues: CASSLTGGPTDTQYF. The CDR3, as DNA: TGTGCCAGCAGCTTAACAGGGGGTCCCACAGATACGCAGTATTTT.

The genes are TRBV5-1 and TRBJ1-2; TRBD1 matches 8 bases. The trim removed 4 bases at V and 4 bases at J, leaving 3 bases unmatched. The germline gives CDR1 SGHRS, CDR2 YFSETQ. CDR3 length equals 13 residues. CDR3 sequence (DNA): TGCGCCAGCAGCGGCGGGACAGGCTATGGCTACACCTTC. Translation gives CASSGGTGYGYTF.

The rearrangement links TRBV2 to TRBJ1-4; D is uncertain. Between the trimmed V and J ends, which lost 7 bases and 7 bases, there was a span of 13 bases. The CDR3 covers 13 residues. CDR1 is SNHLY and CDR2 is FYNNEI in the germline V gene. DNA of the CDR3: TGTGCCAGCACGCGGCGGGGTTCTGAAAAACTGTTTTTT. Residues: CASTRRGSEKLFF.

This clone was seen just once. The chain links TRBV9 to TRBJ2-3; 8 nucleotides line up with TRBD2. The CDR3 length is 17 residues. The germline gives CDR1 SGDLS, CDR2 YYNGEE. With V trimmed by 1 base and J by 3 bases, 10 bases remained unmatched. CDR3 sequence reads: CASSVTGRAQRTDTQYF. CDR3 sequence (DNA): TGTGCCAGCAGCGTAACCGGGAGGGCCCAGAGAACAGATACGCAGTATTTT. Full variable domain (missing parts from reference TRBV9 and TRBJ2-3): DSGVTQTPKHLITATGQRVTLRCSPRSGDLSVYWYQQSLDQGLQFLIQYYNGEERAKGNILERFSAQQFPDLHSELNLSSLELGDSALYFCASSVTGRAQRTDTQYFGPGTRLTVL.